This T cell receptor (beta chain) was sequenced in a study of T-cell reconstitution after alpha-beta-depleted transplantation in children. Unique molecular identifiers were incorporated during preparation of the TCRbeta library. TCRdb re-derived calls from the PCR reads in MiXCR, one entry per CDR3 protein. The repertoire consists of 500,000 to 600,000 distinct CDR3 sequences, with approximately 20% occurring once and the leading ten covering 2.5% to 4%. The source material was PBMCs from the stem cell graft donor, sampled from the stem cell graft. This TCR was sampled from a human donor who donated a stem cell graft to a child with acute lymphoblastic leukemia.

The CDR3 here is CSAVGRTSGSLTDTQYF. DNA of the CDR3: TGCAGTGCGGTGGGAAGGACTAGCGGGAGTCTCACAGATACGCAGTATTTT. V is TRBV20-1 and J is TRBJ2-3; 13 bases are shared with TRBD2. The length of the CDR3 is 17 residues. Trimming at V came to 6 bases and at J to 2 bases, leaving 11 bases not matched to a gene. Germline V CDR1 and CDR2: DFQATT, SNEGSKA (reference sequence).